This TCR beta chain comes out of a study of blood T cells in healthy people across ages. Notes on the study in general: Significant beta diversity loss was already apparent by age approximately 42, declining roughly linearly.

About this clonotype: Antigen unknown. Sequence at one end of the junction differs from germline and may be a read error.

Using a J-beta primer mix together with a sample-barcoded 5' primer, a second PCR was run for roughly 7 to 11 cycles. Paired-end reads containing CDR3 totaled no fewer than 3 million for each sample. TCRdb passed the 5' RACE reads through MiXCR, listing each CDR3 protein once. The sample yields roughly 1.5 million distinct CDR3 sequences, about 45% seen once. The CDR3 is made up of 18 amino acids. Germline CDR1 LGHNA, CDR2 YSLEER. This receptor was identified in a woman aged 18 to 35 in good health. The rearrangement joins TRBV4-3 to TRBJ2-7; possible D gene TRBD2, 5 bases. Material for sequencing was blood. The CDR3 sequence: CASSQDVFGRGLSYKQYF. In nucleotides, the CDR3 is TGCGCCAGCAGCCAAGATGTTTTTGGTCGGGGTTTGTCCTACAAGCAGTACTTC.